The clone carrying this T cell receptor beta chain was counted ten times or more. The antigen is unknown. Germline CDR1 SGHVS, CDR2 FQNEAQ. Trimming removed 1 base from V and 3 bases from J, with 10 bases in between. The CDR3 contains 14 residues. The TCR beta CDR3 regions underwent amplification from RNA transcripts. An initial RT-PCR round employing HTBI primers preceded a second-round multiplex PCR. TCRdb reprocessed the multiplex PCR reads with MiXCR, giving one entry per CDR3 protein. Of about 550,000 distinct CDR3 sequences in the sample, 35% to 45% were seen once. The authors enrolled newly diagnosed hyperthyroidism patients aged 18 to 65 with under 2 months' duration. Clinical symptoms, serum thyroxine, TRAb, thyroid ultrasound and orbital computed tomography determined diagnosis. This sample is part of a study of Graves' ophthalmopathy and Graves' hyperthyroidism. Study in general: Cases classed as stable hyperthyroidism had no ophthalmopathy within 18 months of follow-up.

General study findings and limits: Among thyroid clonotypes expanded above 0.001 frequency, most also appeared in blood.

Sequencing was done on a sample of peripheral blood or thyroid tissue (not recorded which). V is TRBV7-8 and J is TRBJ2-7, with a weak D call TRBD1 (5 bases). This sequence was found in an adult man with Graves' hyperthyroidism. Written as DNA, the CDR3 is TGTGCCAGCAGCTTAGGCAGGGTAGACTACGAGCAGTACTTC. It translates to CASSLGRVDYEQYF.